Shown below are 17 T cell receptor beta chains from a single sample sequenced in a study of lung T cells in sarcoidosis with Löfgren's syndrome. TCRdb called the reads again in MiXCR, with one record for every CDR3 protein. The data hold roughly 63,000 distinct CDR3 sequences, with over 20% observed a single time. Source material: CD4+ T cells from PBMCs. Every receptor here comes from a human donor with sarcoidosis (Löfgren's syndrome or another form), or a control subject (not recorded which).

This rearrangement joins TRBV7-9 to TRBJ2-3; possibly TRBD2 for D (5 bases). This CDR3 has 17 amino acids. V shed 5 bases and J shed 4 bases, with 22 bases lying between them. Germline V gene lookup returns CDR1 SEHNR and CDR2 FQNEAQ (reference sequence). The CDR3 nucleotides read TGTGCCAGCAGCCAAGGAGGTGCGTCCCCAAGGGCAGATACGCAGTATTTT. It yields the protein CASSQGGASPRADTQYF.

At least ten counts were recorded for this clonotype. The chain has TRBV15 and TRBJ1-2; D gene ambiguous. Germline V gives CDR1 LNHNV, CDR2 YYDKDF (reference sequence). This CDR3 is built from 15 residues. Trimming shortened V by 5 bases and J by 2 bases, and 15 bases separated the two germline ends. The CDR3 DNA is TGTGCCACCAGCCCCAACAGCCAACAAAACTATGGCTACACCTTC. Residues: CATSPNSQQNYGYTF.

This clonotype was recorded at least ten times. The chain employs TRBV2 and TRBJ1-5; no reliable D call. The germline CDR1 and CDR2 sequences are SNHLY and FYNNEI. Trimming left V 6 bases short and J 0 bases short, with 9 bases between. The CDR3 consists of 14 residues. CDR3 sequence reads: CASRDLYSNQPQHF. The CDR3 region has the DNA TGTGCCAGCAGGGACCTATATAGCAATCAGCCCCAGCATTTT.

This rearrangement joins TRBV2 to TRBJ2-3; 7 bases are a match to TRBD2. This CDR3 is 13 amino acids long. Germline-derived CDR1 and CDR2 are SNHLY and FYNNEI. The ends lost 6 bases at V and 4 bases at J; junction bases unmatched: 4. DNA for the CDR3: TGTGCCAGCAGGACTAGCCTTCCAGATACGCAGTATTTT. It translates to CASRTSLPDTQYF. Variable domain in full (rest from reference TRBV2 and TRBJ2-3): EPEVTQTPSHQVTQMGQEVILRCVPISNHLYFYWYRQILGQKVEFLVSFYNNEISEKSEIFDDQFSVERPDGSNFTLKIRSTKLEDSAMYFCASRTSLPDTQYFGPGTRLTVL.

This clonotype was counted many times. The rearrangement joins TRBV28 to TRBJ2-2; D is ambiguous. Germline-derived CDR1 and CDR2 are MDHEN and SYDVKM. This CDR3 is built from 11 residues. Trimming stripped 2 bases from V and 5 bases from J, with 0 bases between. For the CDR3, the DNA is TGTGCCAGCAGTTTAACCGGGGAGCTGTTTTTT. Translating gives CASSLTGELFF.

V gene TRBV7-9 combines with J gene TRBJ1-2, with TRBD1 matching 7 bases. There are 13 residues in the CDR3. V lost 7 bases and J lost 4; bases outside the gene matches: 6. Germline V lookup: CDR1 SEHNR, CDR2 FQNEAQ (reference sequence). This CDR3 is CASTPGQLYGYTF. As DNA, the CDR3 is TGTGCCAGCACCCCGGGACAGCTCTATGGCTACACCTTC.

This clonotype came up many times. The chain combines TRBV20-1 with TRBJ1-1, with no clear D. CDR3 length equals 15 residues. Trimming cost V 6 bases and J 1 base, with 18 bases left between them. Looked up from germline, CDR1 is DFQATT and CDR2 is SNEGSKA (reference sequence). The CDR3 sequence is CSARKGAAGNTEAFF. The CDR3 DNA is TGCAGTGCCAGGAAAGGTGCCGCGGGGAACACTGAAGCTTTCTTT.

The chain joins TRBV12-3 or TRBV12-4 to TRBJ2-7; no clear D. CDR3 length: 15 residues. The V and J ends lost 7 bases and 6 bases respectively, with 22 bases between them. The CDR3 spells CASTPYATLRSEQYF. The CDR3 bases are TGTGCCAGCACCCCTTACGCAACCCTTCGTTCCGAGCAGTACTTC.

The chain recombines TRBV7-9 with TRBJ2-5; D possibly corresponds to TRBD2 (5 bases). Per germline, CDR1 SEHNR and CDR2 FQNEAQ (reference sequence). Trimming removed 4 bases at V and 2 bases at J, with 14 bases between. This CDR3 region has 15 residues. The CDR3 loop is CASSSRTGLQETQYF. CDR3 nucleotides: TGTGCCAGCAGCTCTCGAACGGGGTTACAAGAGACCCAGTACTTC.

This clonotype was detected ten times or more. DNA of the CDR3: TGTGCCAGCAGTTTAGAGTCAGAGGAGGGATCACCCCTCCACTTT. Translation gives CASSLESEEGSPLHF. This chain uses TRBV27 with TRBJ1-6; no reliable D call. Germline loops: CDR1 MNHEY, CDR2 SMNVEV (reference sequence). Deletions cut 2 bases from V and 10 bases from J, with 15 bases between. The CDR3 totals 15 residues.

This clonotype has a handful of counts. The rearrangement uses TRBV20-1 and TRBJ2-4, with 8 nucleotides matching TRBD2. The CDR3 totals 14 residues. CDR1 is DFQATT, CDR2 SNEGSKA, per germline (reference sequence). The trim removed 6 bases at V and 6 bases at J, leaving 10 bases unmatched. CDR3 loop: CSAGTSGGTNIQYF. The CDR3 DNA follows: TGCAGTGCCGGAACTAGCGGTGGGACAAACATTCAGTACTTC.

V and J are TRBV5-1 and TRBJ2-3; TRBD2 matches 8 bases. Trimming took 0 bases from V and 4 from J; bases not matched to a gene: 4. Per germline, CDR1 SGHRS and CDR2 YFSETQ. CDR3 length: 15 residues. The CDR3 DNA follows: TGCGCCAGCAGCTTGGCAGCGGGAGATGCAGATACGCAGTATTTT. Its translation is CASSLAAGDADTQYF.

Worth noting for this clonotype: It is likely a read error, because the conserved phenylalanine at the end of the CDR3 is missing. The DNA of the CDR3 is TGTGCCAGCAGTGACACCTCTCTCGGGAGGACTGAAGCTTTCCTT. Translating it yields CASSDTSLGRTEAFL. The chain employs TRBV6-4 and TRBJ1-1; D remains unclear. Germline values: CDR1 MRHNA, CDR2 SNTAGT. This CDR3 is 15 amino acids long. Between the trimmed V and J ends, which lost 2 bases and 5 bases, there was a span of 15 bases.

Worth noting for this clonotype: Being one base from a much bigger clone, this may be a read error. The chain couples TRBV6-2 or TRBV6-3 to TRBJ1-1; D is perhaps TRBD1 (5 bases). In germline, CDR1 is MNHEY, CDR2 SVGEGT. CDR3 length equals 13 residues. Trimming removed 7 bases from V and 6 bases from J, with 15 bases in between. In DNA, the CDR3 is TGTGCCAGCATGGGGGGTTGGTCCGCTGAAGCTTTCTTT. Encoded protein: CASMGGWSAEAFF.

The table lists this clonotype with many counts. The chain recombines TRBV6-6 with TRBJ2-5; 7 nucleotides align to TRBD1. The CDR3 contains 14 residues. Germline loops: CDR1 MNHNY, CDR2 SVGAGI (reference sequence). V trimming: 2 bases; J trimming: 3 bases; junction bases outside the gene matches: 3. CDR3 DNA: TGTGCCAGCAGTTACCCTACAGGGGAAGAGACCCAGTACTTC. Amino acid sequence: CASSYPTGEETQYF.

Remarks on this clonotype: A read error may account for a junction end that differs from germline. The V and J genes are TRBV19 and TRBJ1-2; D is ambiguous. The CDR3 has 14 amino acids. Per the germline V gene, CDR1 is LNHDA and CDR2 is SQIVND (reference sequence). The CDR3 DNA sequence: TGTGCCAGTAGTATAGACTGGCAGAACTATTGCTACACCTTC. This encodes CASSIDWQNYCYTF. The full variable domain, in which reference TRBV19 and TRBJ1-2 provide the parts outside the CDR3, is DGGITQSPKYLFRKEGQNVTLSCEQNLNHDAMYWYRQDPGQGLRLIYYSQIVNDFQKGDIAEGYSVSREKKESFPLTVTSAQKNPTAFYLCASSIDWQNYCYTFGSGTRLTVV.

This clonotype was seen repeatedly, ten times or more. The CDR3 DNA reads TGTGCCAGCAGGTCAGGGAGGAACACTGAAGCTTTCTTT. Translated: CASRSGRNTEAFF. The chain combines TRBV27 with TRBJ1-1, with TRBD1 as a possible D gene (5 bases). Per germline, CDR1 MNHEY and CDR2 SMNVEV (reference sequence). Trimming left V 6 bases short and J 1 base short, with 9 bases between. CDR3 size: 13 residues.